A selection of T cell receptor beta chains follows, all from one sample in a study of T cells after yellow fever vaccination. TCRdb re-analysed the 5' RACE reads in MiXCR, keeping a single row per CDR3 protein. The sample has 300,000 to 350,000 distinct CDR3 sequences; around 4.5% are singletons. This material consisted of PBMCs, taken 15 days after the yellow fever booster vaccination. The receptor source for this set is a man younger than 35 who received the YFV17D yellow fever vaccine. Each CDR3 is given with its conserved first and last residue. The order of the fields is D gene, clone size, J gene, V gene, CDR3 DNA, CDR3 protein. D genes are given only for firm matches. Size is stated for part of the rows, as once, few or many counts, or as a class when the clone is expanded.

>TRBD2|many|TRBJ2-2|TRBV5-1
TGCGCCAGCAGCCCATTCGGGGGGGCGATGAACACCGGGGAGCTGTTTTTT
CASSPFGGAMNTGELFF
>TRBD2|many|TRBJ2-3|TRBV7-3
TGTGCCAGCAGCTTAACGGGACTAGCAAAATTGGAGTATACGCAGTATTTT
CASSLTGLAKLEYTQYF
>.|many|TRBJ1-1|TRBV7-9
TGTGCCAGCAGCCTCTCTCACGCGGACACTGAAGCTTTCTTT
CASSLSHADTEAFF
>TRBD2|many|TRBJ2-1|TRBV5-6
TGTGCCAGCAGCTTTTTGTCTAGCGGGGGGACGAGCTCCTACAATGAGCAGTTCTTC
CASSFLSSGGTSSYNEQFF
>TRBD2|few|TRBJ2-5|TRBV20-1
TGCAGTGCCGGGGCTAGCGGGGTCCGAGAGACCCAGTACTTC
CSAGASGVRETQYF
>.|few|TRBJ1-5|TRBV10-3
TGTGCCATCTCGGCGCAGGATAGCAATCAGCCCCAGCATTTT
CAISAQDSNQPQHF
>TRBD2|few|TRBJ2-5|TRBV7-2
TGTGCCAGCAGCTTAGATCAGGGAGGGCAAGAGACCCAGTACTTC
CASSLDQGGQETQYF
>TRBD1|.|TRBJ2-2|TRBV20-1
TGCAGTGCCATACCGTGGGACAGGGGATTCACCGGGGAGCTGTTTTTT
CSAIPWDRGFTGELFF
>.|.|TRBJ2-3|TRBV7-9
TGTGCCAGCAGCTCACCCCCAGGGCTCCGGTCTAGCACAGATACGCAGTATTTT
CASSSPPGLRSSTDTQYF
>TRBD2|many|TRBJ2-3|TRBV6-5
TGTGCCAGCAGTTCGACTAGCACTGGGGCAGATACGCAGTATTTT
CASSSTSTGADTQYF
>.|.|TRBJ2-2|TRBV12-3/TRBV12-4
TGTGCCAGCAGTTTCTTCAGGTGGCCATTAGCCGGGGAGCTGTTTTTT
CASSFFRWPLAGELFF
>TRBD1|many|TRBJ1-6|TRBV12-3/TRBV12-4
TGTGCCAGCAGCCTCACAGGGGGCGGTTCACCCCTCCACTTT
CASSLTGGGSPLHF
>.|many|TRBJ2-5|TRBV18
TGTGCCAGCTCACCCTCGAGGGGGGACCAAGAGACCCAGTACTTC
CASSPSRGDQETQYF
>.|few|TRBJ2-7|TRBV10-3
TGTGCCATCAGTGAGTCTGGGGGCGCTAGGTCCTACGAGCAGTACTTC
CAISESGGARSYEQYF
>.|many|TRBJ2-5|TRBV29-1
TGCAGCGTTGAAAAGGACTTTAAAGAGACCCAGTACTTC
CSVEKDFKETQYF
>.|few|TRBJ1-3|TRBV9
TGTGCCAGCAGCGTAGGGAGTACTGGAAACACCATATATTTT
CASSVGSTGNTIYF
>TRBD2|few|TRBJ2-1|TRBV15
TGTGCCACCAGCAGAGGTGGGGATCTAGCGGGTAATGAGCAGTTCTTC
CATSRGGDLAGNEQFF
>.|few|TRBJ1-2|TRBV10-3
TGTGCCATCCGGGCTAACTATGGCTACACCTTC
CAIRANYGYTF
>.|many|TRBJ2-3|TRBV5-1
TGCGCCAGCAGCTCTGGGTGGGGCGGCACAGATACGCAGTATTTT
CASSSGWGGTDTQYF
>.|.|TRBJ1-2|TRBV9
TGTGCCAGCAGCGTAGGGGGGGTCGACTATGGCTACACCTTC
CASSVGGVDYGYTF
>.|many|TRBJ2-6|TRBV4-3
TGCGCCAGCAGCCAAGCGCCGGCGGGTAGTGGGGCCAACGTCCTGACTTTC
CASSQAPAGSGANVLTF
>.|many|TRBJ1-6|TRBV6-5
TGTGCCAGCAGTTACTCGTTCAACAGGATCACTTCTCAACGGGGTTCACCCCTCCACTTT
CASSYSFNRITSQRGSPLHF
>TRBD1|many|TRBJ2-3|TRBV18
TGTGCCAGCTCATTCGGACAGGTGGGCACAGATACGCAGTATTTT
CASSFGQVGTDTQYF
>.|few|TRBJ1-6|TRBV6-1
TGTGCCAGCAGTGGAACTTCCCATTCACCCCTCCACTTT
CASSGTSHSPLHF
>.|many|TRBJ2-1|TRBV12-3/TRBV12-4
TGTGCCAGCAGTTACAGGGCTGAGCAGTTCTTC
CASSYRAEQFF
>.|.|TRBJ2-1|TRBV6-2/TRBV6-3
TGTGCCAGCAGTTATGTGAGGGCTGAGCAGTTCTTC
CASSYVRAEQFF
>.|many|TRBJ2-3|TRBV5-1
TGCGCCAGCAGCCACCAGGACAGAGATACGCAGTATTTT
CASSHQDRDTQYF
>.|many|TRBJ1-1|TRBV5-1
TGTGCCAGCAGCCTCCGATTGAACACTGAAGCTTTCTTT
CASSLRLNTEAFF
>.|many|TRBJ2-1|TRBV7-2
TGTGCCAGCAGCTCCCCGGGGGAACAGGCGCGGTACAATGAGCAGTTCTTC
CASSSPGEQARYNEQFF
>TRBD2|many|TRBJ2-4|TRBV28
TGTGCCAGCAGCCCCACCCGGACTAGCAGCGGCATTCAGTACTTC
CASSPTRTSSGIQYF
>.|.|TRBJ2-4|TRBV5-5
TGTGCCAGCAGCTCCGGGACGCACGTCAAAAACATTCAGTACTTC
CASSSGTHVKNIQYF
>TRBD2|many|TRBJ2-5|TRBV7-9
TGTGCCAGCAGCGCTGGGCTAGCGGGAGAAGAGACCCAGTACTTC
CASSAGLAGEETQYF
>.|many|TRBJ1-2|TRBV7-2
TGTGCCACCCGGACGGCCTATGGCTACACCTTC
CATRTAYGYTF
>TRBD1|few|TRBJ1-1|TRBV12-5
TGTGCTAGTGCCTTGGACAGGGGGCCCACTGAAGCTTTCTTT
CASALDRGPTEAFF
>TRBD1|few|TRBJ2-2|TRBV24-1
TGTGCCACCAGCACACCGGGACAGCCCTCAAACGGGGAGCTGTTTTTT
CATSTPGQPSNGELFF
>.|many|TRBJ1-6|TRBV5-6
TGTGCCAGCAGCTTGGACAGCCATCTATCTTCACCCCTCCACTTT
CASSLDSHLSSPLHF
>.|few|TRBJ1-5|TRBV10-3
TGTGCCATCAGTGAAAGGAGGGGTAGCAATCAGCCCCAGCATTTT
CAISERRGSNQPQHF
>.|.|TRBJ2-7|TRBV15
TGTGCCACCAGCTCAGGACCCCGGAGCTCCTACGAGCAGTACTTC
CATSSGPRSSYEQYF
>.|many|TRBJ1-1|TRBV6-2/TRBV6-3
TGTGCCAGCAGTTATGGGCGCCTCGGGAGCGGGGGAGAATCAGCTTTCTTT
CASSYGRLGSGGESAFF
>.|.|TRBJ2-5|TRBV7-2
TGTGCCAGCAGCTTACTGACCCGGATGATGGAGACCCAGTACTTC
CASSLLTRMMETQYF